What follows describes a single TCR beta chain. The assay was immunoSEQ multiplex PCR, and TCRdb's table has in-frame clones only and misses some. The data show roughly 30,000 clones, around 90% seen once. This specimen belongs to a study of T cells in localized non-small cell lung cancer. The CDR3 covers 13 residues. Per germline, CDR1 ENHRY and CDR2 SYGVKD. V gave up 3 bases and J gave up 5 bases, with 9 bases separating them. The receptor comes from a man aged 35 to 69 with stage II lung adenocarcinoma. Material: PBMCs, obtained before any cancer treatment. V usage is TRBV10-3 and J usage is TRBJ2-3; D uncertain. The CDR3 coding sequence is TGTGCCATCAGTGAAGTGGGTGTAGATACGCAGTATTTT. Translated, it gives CAISEVGVDTQYF.